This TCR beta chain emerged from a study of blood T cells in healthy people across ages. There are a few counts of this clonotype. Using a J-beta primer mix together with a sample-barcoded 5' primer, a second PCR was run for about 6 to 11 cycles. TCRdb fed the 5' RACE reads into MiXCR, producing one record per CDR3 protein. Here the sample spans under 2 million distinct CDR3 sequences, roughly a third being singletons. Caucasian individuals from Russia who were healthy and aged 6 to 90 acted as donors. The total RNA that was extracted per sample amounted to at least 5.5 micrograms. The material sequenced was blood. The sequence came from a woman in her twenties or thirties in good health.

The CDR3 DNA follows: TGTGCCAGCAGCTTAGGTGGCTCTCGCTCCTACAATGAGCAGTTCTTC. It encodes CASSLGGSRSYNEQFF. The V call is TRBV7-3, the J call TRBJ2-1; unclear D gene. The CDR3 runs 16 residues. V lost 2 bases to trimming and J lost 0 bases, with 11 bases between them. Per the germline V gene, CDR1 is SGHTA and CDR2 is FQGTGA.